This T cell receptor beta chain was obtained from a study of cytomegalovirus exposure and HLA in healthy donors. PCR amplification relied on 60 Vbeta primers (plus 13 Jbeta primers). TCRdb keeps only in-frame clones here, not all; method: immunoSEQ multiplex PCR. The data show around 150,000 clones, with 60% to 85% seen just once and around 3.3% held by the top ten. The CDR3 is 20 residues long. Germline values: CDR1 ENHRY, CDR2 SYGVKD. V shed 5 bases, J shed 1 base, and the junction held 20 bases outside the gene matches. The source of this sequence is a woman in her forties in good health and CMV-seronegative. The chain recombines TRBV10-3 with TRBJ2-3, with 8 bases matching TRBD2. Input material: PBMCs. CDR3 region: CAISTSAPAGAYPGTDTQYF. Written as DNA, the CDR3 is TGTGCCATCAGTACTTCTGCCCCAGCGGGGGCCTACCCCGGCACAGATACGCAGTATTTT.